These T cell receptor beta chains were read from a single sample in a study of blood T cell repertoires in COVID-19. Sequencing used immunoSEQ multiplex PCR; TCRdb keeps in-frame clones, though not all of them. The profile shows hundreds of thousands of clones, around 84% of them singletons. Sequencing input: peripheral blood. These receptors all stem from a man aged 25-45 years with active or convalescent COVID-19. CDR3s include the opening cysteine and the closing phenylalanine or tryptophan. Fields, in order: clone size, D gene, J gene, V gene, CDR3 DNA, CDR3 protein. A D gene is named only where the DNA matches it firmly. Size is stated for part of the rows, as once, few or many counts, or as a class when the clone is expanded.

few	NA	TRBJ1-2	TRBV6-4	TGTGCCAGCCGAGCAGCGGCCTACTATGGCTACACCTTC	CASRAAAYYGYTF
NA	NA	TRBJ1-5	TRBV28	TGTGCCAGCAGTTTTTCCGGGAAGGGATTTAATCAGCCCCAGCATTTT	CASSFSGKGFNQPQHF
NA	NA	TRBJ2-1	TRBV7-2	TGTGCCAGCAGCTCCCGGGGTAGCGGCTACAATGAGCAGTTCTTC	CASSSRGSGYNEQFF
NA	NA	TRBJ2-5	TRBV2	TGTGCCAGCAGTGAATCGCGGCAGGGCCAGTACTTC	CASSESRQGQYF
NA	TRBD1	TRBJ1-4	TRBV7-9	TGTGCCAGCAGCCGGACAGGTACTAATGAAAAACTGTTTTTT	CASSRTGTNEKLFF
NA	TRBD2	TRBJ2-3	TRBV3-1/TRBV3-2	TGTGCCAGCAGCCCCGGCAGAGCGGGGTCCCGCTCACGCACAGATACGCAGTATTTT	CASSPGRAGSRSRTDTQYF
NA	NA	TRBJ1-5	TRBV12-3/TRBV12-4	TGTGCCAGCAGTTTTGACAGTTATCAGCCCCAGCATTTT	CASSFDSYQPQHF
NA	TRBD2	TRBJ2-7	TRBV4-3	TGCGCCAGCAGCCAAGTCTTAGCGGGGCTTGGCGAGCAGTACTTC	CASSQVLAGLGEQYF
NA	NA	TRBJ1-3	TRBV19	TGTGCCAGCGGATCCAGGTTCTCTGGAAACACCATATATTTT	CASGSRFSGNTIYF
medium-sized	NA	TRBJ1-6	TRBV6-6	TGTGCCAGCAGCCTTCGGGGGGGTTCACCCCTCCACTTT	CASSLRGGSPLHF
few	NA	TRBJ2-2	TRBV7-3	TGTGCCAGCAGCGGGCGTTTGGGGACTGTTAACACCGGGGAGCTGTTTTTT	CASSGRLGTVNTGELFF
NA	TRBD1	TRBJ2-3	TRBV13	TGTGCCAGCAGCATGAGGGGGCCCGGGGTTTTCTCCGAGGGAGATACGCAGTATTTT	CASSMRGPGVFSEGDTQYF
NA	NA	TRBJ1-5	TRBV7-9	TGTGCCAGCAGCCCCCCCGGGGGGCGTGATCAGCCCCAGCATTTT	CASSPPGGRDQPQHF
NA	NA	TRBJ2-1	TRBV2	TGTGCCAGCACCGACCCTTTCCGGACTAATCATGAGCAGTTCTTC	CASTDPFRTNHEQFF
few	NA	TRBJ1-1	TRBV7-9	TGTGCCAGCAGCTTAGAAACAGCAGCGAACACTGAAGCTTTCTTT	CASSLETAANTEAFF
few	TRBD1	TRBJ1-5	TRBV7-2	TGTGCCAGCAGCGGACAGGGAGATTTCAATCAGCCCCAGCATTTT	CASSGQGDFNQPQHF
few	NA	TRBJ1-4	TRBV5-4	TGTGCCAGCAGCTTGGGGGGACAAACAGCAACTAATGAAAAACTGTTTTTT	CASSLGGQTATNEKLFF
NA	NA	TRBJ2-1	TRBV6-5	TGTGCCTCCGGTCGGGGCTACAATGAGCAGTTCTTC	CASGRGYNEQFF
NA	TRBD1	TRBJ2-7	TRBV7-8	TGTGCCAGCAGCCCGACAGGGCGGACCTACGAGCAGTACTTC	CASSPTGRTYEQYF
NA	TRBD2	TRBJ2-7	TRBV4-3	TGCGCCAGCAGCCAAGATCGGCTAGCGGCTTCCTACGAGCAGTACTTC	CASSQDRLAASYEQYF
NA	NA	TRBJ2-3	TRBV24-1	TGTGCCACAGACGGGGGCACAGATACGCAGTATTTT	CATDGGTDTQYF
NA	NA	TRBJ2-3	TRBV7-6	TGTGCCAGCAGCTCGCGAGTCACGGGGGGCCCCACAGATACGCAGTATTTT	CASSSRVTGGPTDTQYF
NA	TRBD1	TRBJ1-1	TRBV25-1	TGTGCCAGCAGTGAGCCAGGGGGCGCGAGCACTGAAGCTTTCTTT	CASSEPGGASTEAFF
NA	NA	TRBJ2-4	TRBV11-2	TGTGCCAGCAGCTCAATTGGAGGCTCCAAAAACATTCAGTACTTC	CASSSIGGSKNIQYF
NA	NA	TRBJ1-5	TRBV7-2	TGTGCCAGCAGCTTAGGCCCCGGGTTCGAGGGTCAGCCCCAGCATTTT	CASSLGPGFEGQPQHF
NA	NA	TRBJ1-1	TRBV5-6	TGTGCCAGCAGCGGCCCGAGGTCGAACACTGAAGCTTTCTTT	CASSGPRSNTEAFF
NA	NA	TRBJ1-5	TRBV6-2/TRBV6-3	TGTGCCAGCAGTTGGGCAGGGGTTGACAATCAGCCCCAGCATTTT	CASSWAGVDNQPQHF
NA	TRBD2	TRBJ2-2	TRBV6-6	TGTGCCAGCATGGCGGGGGAAGTGAACACCGGGGAGCTGTTTTTT	CASMAGEVNTGELFF
NA	NA	TRBJ2-3	TRBV5-1	TGCGCCAGCATGGGGGACAACACAGATACGCAGTATTTT	CASMGDNTDTQYF
NA	NA	TRBJ1-4	TRBV7-9	TGTGCCAGCAGCCTAAATACCGCAACTAATGAAAAACTGTTTTTT	CASSLNTATNEKLFF
once	TRBD1	TRBJ2-5	TRBV11-2	TGTGCCAGCAGCACAGGGACAGGGGGAGAGACCCAGTACTTC	CASSTGTGGETQYF
NA	TRBD2	TRBJ2-1	TRBV6-5	TGTGCCAGCAGTTACTCGCCCAGCGGGGGGCTGAATGAGCAGTTCTTC	CASSYSPSGGLNEQFF
NA	NA	TRBJ2-3	TRBV10-3	TGTGCCATCAGATTCGACAGGACCACAGATACGCAGTATTTT	CAIRFDRTTDTQYF